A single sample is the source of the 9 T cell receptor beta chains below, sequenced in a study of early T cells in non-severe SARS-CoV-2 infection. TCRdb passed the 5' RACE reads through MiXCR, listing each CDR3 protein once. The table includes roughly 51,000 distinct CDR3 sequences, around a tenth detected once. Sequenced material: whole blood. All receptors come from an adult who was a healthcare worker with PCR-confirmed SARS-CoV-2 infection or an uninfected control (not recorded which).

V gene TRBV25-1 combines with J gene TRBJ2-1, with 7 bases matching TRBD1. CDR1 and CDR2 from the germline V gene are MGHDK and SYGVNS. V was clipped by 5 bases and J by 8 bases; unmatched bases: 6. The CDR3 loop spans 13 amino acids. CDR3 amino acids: CASSKGTVYEQFF. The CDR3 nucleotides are TGTGCCAGCAGTAAGGGGACAGTGTATGAGCAGTTCTTC.

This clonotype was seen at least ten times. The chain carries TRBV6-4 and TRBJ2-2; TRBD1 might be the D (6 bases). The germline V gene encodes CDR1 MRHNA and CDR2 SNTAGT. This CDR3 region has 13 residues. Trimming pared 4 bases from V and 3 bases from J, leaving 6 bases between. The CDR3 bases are TGTGCCAGCAGTGGGACAGACACCGGGGAGCTGTTTTTT. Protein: CASSGTDTGELFF.

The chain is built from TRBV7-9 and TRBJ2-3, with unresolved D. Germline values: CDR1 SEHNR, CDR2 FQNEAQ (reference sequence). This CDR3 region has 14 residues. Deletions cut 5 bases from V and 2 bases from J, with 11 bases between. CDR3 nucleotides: TGTGCCAGCAGCGACCGGGCCGTCACAGATACGCAGTATTTT. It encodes CASSDRAVTDTQYF.

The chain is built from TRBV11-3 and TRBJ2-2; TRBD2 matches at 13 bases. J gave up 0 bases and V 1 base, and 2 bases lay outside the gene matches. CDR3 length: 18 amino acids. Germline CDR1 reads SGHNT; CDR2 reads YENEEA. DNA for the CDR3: TGTGCCAGCAGCTTAGGGACTAGCGGGGGACCGAACACCGGGGAGCTGTTTTTT. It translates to CASSLGTSGGPNTGELFF.

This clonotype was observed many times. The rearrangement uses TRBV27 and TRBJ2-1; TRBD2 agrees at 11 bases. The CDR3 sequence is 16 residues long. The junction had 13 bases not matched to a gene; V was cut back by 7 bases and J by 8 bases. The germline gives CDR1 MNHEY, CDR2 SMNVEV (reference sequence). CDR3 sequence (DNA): TGTGCCAGCACCTCGTGGTGGCTAGCGGGAGGCGATGAGCAGTTCTTC. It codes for CASTSWWLAGGDEQFF.

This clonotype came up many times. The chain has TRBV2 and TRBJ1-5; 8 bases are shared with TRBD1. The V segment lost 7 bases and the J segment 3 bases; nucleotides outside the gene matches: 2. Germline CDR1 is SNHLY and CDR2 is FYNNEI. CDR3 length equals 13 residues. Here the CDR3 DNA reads TGTGCCAGCATGGGACAGGTCAATCAGCCCCAGCATTTT. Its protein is CASMGQVNQPQHF. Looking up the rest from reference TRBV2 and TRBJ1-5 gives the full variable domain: EPEVTQTPSHQVTQMGQEVILRCVPISNHLYFYWYRQILGQKVEFLVSFYNNEISEKSEIFDDQFSVERPDGSNFTLKIRSTKLEDSAMYFCASMGQVNQPQHFGDGTRLSIL.

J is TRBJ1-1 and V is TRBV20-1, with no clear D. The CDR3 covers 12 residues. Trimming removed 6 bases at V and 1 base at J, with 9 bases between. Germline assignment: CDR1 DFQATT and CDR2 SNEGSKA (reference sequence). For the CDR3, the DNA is TGCAGTGCATTTGACACGAACACTGAAGCTTTCTTT. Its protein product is CSAFDTNTEAFF.

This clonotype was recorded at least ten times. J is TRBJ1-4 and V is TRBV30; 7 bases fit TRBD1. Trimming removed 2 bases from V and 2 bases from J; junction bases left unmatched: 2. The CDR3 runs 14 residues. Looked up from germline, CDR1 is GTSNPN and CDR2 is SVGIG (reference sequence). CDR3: CAWSRGQTNEKLFF. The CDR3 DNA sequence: TGTGCCTGGAGTAGGGGACAGACTAATGAAAAACTGTTTTTT.

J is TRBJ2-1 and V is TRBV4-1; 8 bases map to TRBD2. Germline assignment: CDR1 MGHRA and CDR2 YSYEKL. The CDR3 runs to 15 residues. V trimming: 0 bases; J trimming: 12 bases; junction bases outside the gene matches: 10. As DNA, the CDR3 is TGCGCCAGCAGCCAAGATATAGGTAGCGGGGTCTCGCAGTTCTTC. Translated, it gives CASSQDIGSGVSQFF.